These 27 T cell receptor beta chains were sequenced from one sample in a study of blood T cell repertoires in COVID-19. The repertoire was sequenced with immunoSEQ multiplex PCR; TCRdb's copy has only in-frame clones and lacks some. The data show 100,000 to 150,000 clones, more than 70% seen once. Sequenced input: peripheral blood. The receptors shown here come from a man between 50 and 59 years old with acute or convalescent COVID-19.

The table lists this clone with a count of one. The rearrangement links TRBV9 to TRBJ2-7; TRBD2 matches at 15 bases. From germline, CDR1 is SGDLS and CDR2 YYNGEE. This CDR3 is built from 16 residues. Germline trimming cut 0 bases from V and 4 bases from J; bases unmatched to any gene: 2. The chain's CDR3 is CASSVAGTSGRYEQYF. The CDR3 DNA follows: TGTGCCAGCAGCGTAGCCGGGACTAGCGGGAGGTACGAGCAGTACTTC.

This chain joins TRBV28 and TRBJ2-1, with D perhaps TRBD2 (5 bases). Germline V gene lookup returns CDR1 MDHEN and CDR2 SYDVKM. Trimming removed 6 bases at V and 9 bases at J, with 24 bases between. The CDR3 runs 16 residues. As DNA, the CDR3 is TGTGCCAGCAGCTCTGACCTAGGAGGAAAAGGTTTTGAGCAGTTCTTC. Encoded protein: CASSSDLGGKGFEQFF.

The rearrangement joins TRBV5-5 to TRBJ1-2, with TRBD1 matching over 9 bases. The germline V gene encodes CDR1 SGHKS and CDR2 YYEKEE (reference sequence). CDR3 length: 13 amino acids. The trim removed 7 bases at V and 11 bases at J, leaving 12 bases unmatched. The CDR3 DNA is TGTGCCAGCTCGATGGACAGGGGTTTACGTTACACCTTC. Its protein product is CASSMDRGLRYTF.

This clone was observed a single time. The rearrangement links TRBV19 to TRBJ1-2, with D perhaps matching TRBD1 (5 bases). The CDR3 totals 13 residues. The V gene lost 6 bases and the J gene lost 8 bases, with 16 bases spanning the gap. Germline V gene data show CDR1 as LNHDA and CDR2 as SQIVND (reference sequence). The CDR3 spells CASRLQGTSGYTF. For the CDR3, the DNA is TGTGCCAGTAGGTTGCAGGGTACCTCCGGCTACACCTTC.

The rearrangement joins TRBV2 to TRBJ1-1, with TRBD1 as a possible D gene (6 bases). With 6 bases removed from V and 1 base from J, the gap between germline ends came to 12 bases. The CDR3 runs to 14 residues. Germline lookup yields CDR1 SNHLY and CDR2 FYNNEI. CDR3 nucleotides: TGTGCCAGCAGCCTCGGGACAAAGAACACTGAAGCTTTCTTT. Its translation: CASSLGTKNTEAFF. Full variable domain (missing parts from reference TRBV2 and TRBJ1-1): EPEVTQTPSHQVTQMGQEVILRCVPISNHLYFYWYRQILGQKVEFLVSFYNNEISEKSEIFDDQFSVERPDGSNFTLKIRSTKLEDSAMYFCASSLGTKNTEAFFGQGTRLTVV.

This rearrangement joins TRBV11-3 to TRBJ2-2; 12 bases agree with TRBD2. The CDR3 is 16 residues long. The ends lost 4 bases at V and 7 bases at J; junction bases unmatched: 7. CDR1 and CDR2 from the germline V gene are SGHNT and YENEEA. In DNA form, the CDR3 reads TGTGCCAGCAGCTCTCTAGCGGGGGGGCTCCACGGGGAGCTGTTTTTT. Translating it yields CASSSLAGGLHGELFF. Variable domain in full (rest from reference TRBV11-3 and TRBJ2-2): EAGVVQSPRYKIIEKKQPVAFWCNPISGHNTLYWYLQNLGQGPELLIRYENEEAVDDSQLPKDRFSAERLKGVDSTLKIQPAELGDSAVYLCASSSLAGGLHGELFFGEGSRLTVL.

Worth noting for this clone: A read error may produce the germline difference seen at one junction end. V gene TRBV7-7 combines with J gene TRBJ2-5, with TRBD2 matching 12 bases. CDR1 and CDR2 from the germline V gene are SSHAT and FNYEAQ (reference sequence). The CDR3 spans 15 residues. CDR3 sequence (DNA): TGTGCTAGCAGCTTCAAGGGACTAGCGGGAGAGACCCAGTACTTC. It codes for CASSFKGLAGETQYF. Full variable domain (missing parts from reference TRBV7-7 and TRBJ2-5): GAGVSQSPRYKVTKRGQDVTLRCDPISSHATLYWYQQALGQGPEFLTYFNYEAQPDKSGLPSDRFSAERPEGSISTLTIQRTEQRDSAMYRCASSFKGLAGETQYFGPGTRLLVL.

The chain uses TRBV28 and TRBJ1-2; D is unresolved. With 2 bases removed from V and 7 bases from J, the gap between germline ends came to 8 bases. The CDR3 is 12 amino acids. Germline values: CDR1 MDHEN, CDR2 SYDVKM. CDR3 in DNA: TGTGCCAGCAGTTTAACGCCGGGTGGCTACACCTTC. Protein product: CASSLTPGGYTF.

The chain joins TRBV2 to TRBJ1-5; maybe TRBD1 (5 bases). This CDR3 has 15 amino acids. V was trimmed by 6 bases and J by 4 bases, leaving 16 bases between them. Germline values: CDR1 SNHLY, CDR2 FYNNEI. This CDR3 reads CASSEPGMVNQPQHF. CDR3 nucleotide sequence: TGTGCCAGCAGCGAACCAGGGATGGTGAATCAGCCCCAGCATTTT.

The genes are TRBV15 and TRBJ2-1; 8 bases map to TRBD2. Germline V gene sequence: CDR1 LNHNV, CDR2 YYDKDF (reference sequence). The CDR3 covers 15 residues. J lost 0 bases, V lost 5 bases, and 3 bases had no gene match. DNA of the CDR3: TGTGCCACCAGCGCTAGCGGGTTCTCCTACAATGAGCAGTTCTTC. Protein sequence: CATSASGFSYNEQFF. Combining the CDR3 with reference TRBV15 and TRBJ2-1 gives the whole variable domain DAMVIQNPRYQVTQFGKPVTLSCSQTLNHNVMYWYQQKSSQAPKLLFHYYDKDFNNEADTPDNFQSRRPNTSFCFLDIRSPGLGDTAMYLCATSASGFSYNEQFFGPGTRLTVL.

This clone was found once. The genes are TRBV3-1 (or the pseudogene TRBV3-2) and TRBJ1-2, with D possibly TRBD1 on 6 matching bases. Trimming pared 4 bases from V and 0 bases from J, leaving 12 bases between. The CDR3 length is 15 residues. CDR1 and CDR2 (germline): LGHDT, YNNKEL (reference sequence). This CDR3 reads CASSLLGGSNYGYTF. CDR3 coding DNA: TGTGCCAGCAGCCTATTAGGGGGTTCTAACTATGGCTACACCTTC.

The gene calls are TRBV9 and TRBJ2-1; D is undetermined. The CDR3 runs to 15 residues. V was clipped by 0 bases and J by 6 bases, with 13 bases between them. Germline-derived CDR1 and CDR2 are SGDLS and YYNGEE. The chain's CDR3 is CASSVEARSTNEQFF. The CDR3 coding sequence is TGTGCCAGCAGCGTAGAGGCCCGGAGTACCAATGAGCAGTTCTTC.

The chain links TRBV29-1 to TRBJ1-1; tentatively, D is TRBD1 (5 bases). The CDR3 contains 13 residues. Trimming shortened V by 4 bases and J by 2 bases, and 11 bases separated the two germline ends. Germline V lookup: CDR1 SQVTM, CDR2 ANQGSEA. The CDR3 coding sequence is TGCAGCGTTGTGGTCAGGGTCAACACTGAAGCTTTCTTT. Translated, it gives CSVVVRVNTEAFF.

The chain recombines TRBV9 with TRBJ1-1; D perhaps matches TRBD1 (5 bases). V shed 3 bases and J shed 4 bases, with 13 bases lying between them. In germline, CDR1 is SGDLS, CDR2 YYNGEE. The CDR3 is 14 residues long. The CDR3 loop is CASSATSTVTEAFF. The CDR3 coding sequence is TGTGCCAGCAGCGCGACTTCGACAGTCACTGAAGCTTTCTTT.

This CDR3 reads CASSSGQLGYNEKLFF. The CDR3 DNA sequence: TGTGCCAGCAGCTCCGGACAGCTCGGATATAATGAAAAACTGTTTTTT. The V gene is TRBV7-9, the J gene TRBJ1-4; perhaps TRBD1 as D (6 bases). Looked up from germline, CDR1 is SEHNR and CDR2 is FQNEAQ (reference sequence). Trimming cost V 4 bases and J 4 bases, with 16 bases left between them. The CDR3 sequence is 16 residues long.

CDR3 region: CASSSQGALTEAFF. For the CDR3, the DNA is TGTGCCAGCAGCTCACAGGGGGCACTGACTGAAGCTTTCTTT. The chain has TRBV5-6 and TRBJ1-1, with TRBD1 identical over 9 bases. Germline assignment: CDR1 SGHDT and CDR2 YYEEEE. Unmatched junction bases numbered 5, after V lost 3 bases and J lost 5 bases. The CDR3 totals 14 residues.

CDR3 amino acids: CASSSLGLNEQFF. CDR3 in DNA: TGTGCCAGCAGCTCCCTGGGACTTAATGAGCAGTTCTTC. This sequence joins TRBV7-2 and TRBJ2-1; tentative D call: TRBD2 (6 bases). Germline lookup yields CDR1 SGHTA and CDR2 FQGNSA. V dropped 4 bases and J dropped 7 bases, with 11 bases sitting between them. This CDR3 is built from 13 residues.

This chain links TRBV21-1 with TRBJ2-7; the table's D call TRBD2 went unverified against the DNA. TRBV21-1 is tagged as a pseudogene. The CDR3 runs to 13 residues. The CDR3, as DNA: TGTGCCAGCAGCCTTAAGCGGGGGTGCGAGCAGTACTTC. Translated, it gives CASSLKRGCEQYF.

This clone was detected only a few times. The rearrangement joins TRBV10-3 to TRBJ2-7; D gene unclear. V dropped 4 bases and J dropped 3 bases, with 7 bases sitting between them. CDR1 and CDR2 (germline): ENHRY, SYGVKD. This CDR3 is 12 amino acids long. The CDR3: CAISGEFYEQYF. In DNA form, the CDR3 reads TGTGCCATCAGTGGAGAGTTCTACGAGCAGTACTTC.

The rearrangement uses TRBV11-2 and TRBJ2-7, with no clear D. CDR1 is SGHAT, CDR2 FQNNGV, per germline. V shed 5 bases and J shed 1 base, with 12 bases lying between them. This CDR3 contains 14 residues. CDR3 nucleotide sequence: TGTGCCAGCAGCCACAGCCGTCCTTCCTACGAGCAGTACTTC. Protein sequence: CASSHSRPSYEQYF.

The genes are TRBV5-4 and TRBJ1-4; D is perhaps TRBD1 (5 bases). Trimming stripped 8 bases from V and 4 bases from J, with 15 bases between. Germline CDR1 and CDR2: SGHNT and YYREEE (reference sequence). The CDR3 totals 14 residues. This chain's CDR3 is CASAKQADNEKLFF. The CDR3 DNA reads as TGTGCCAGTGCCAAACAGGCTGATAATGAAAAACTGTTTTTT.

The rearrangement uses TRBV2 and TRBJ2-7, with D unresolved. Between the trimmed V and J ends, which lost 3 bases and 1 base, there was a span of 10 bases. Germline V gene lookup returns CDR1 SNHLY and CDR2 FYNNEI. The CDR3 has 14 amino acids. Here the CDR3 DNA reads TGTGCCAGCAGTGATCGCCGGTTGTCCTACGAGCAGTACTTC. Translated, it gives CASSDRRLSYEQYF. The full variable domain, completed using reference TRBV2 and TRBJ2-7, is EPEVTQTPSHQVTQMGQEVILRCVPISNHLYFYWYRQILGQKVEFLVSFYNNEISEKSEIFDDQFSVERPDGSNFTLKIRSTKLEDSAMYFCASSDRRLSYEQYFGPGTRLTVT.

The chain couples TRBV6-5 to TRBJ2-7; 10 bases are a match to TRBD2. The V gene's germline CDR1 is MNHEY and CDR2 SVGAGI. The CDR3 has 16 residues. With 2 bases clipped from V and 0 bases from J, the junction kept 4 bases outside the gene matches. CDR3 region: CASSYRAGGGSYEQYF. The CDR3 bases are TGTGCCAGCAGTTACCGAGCGGGAGGGGGCTCCTACGAGCAGTACTTC.

The chain uses TRBV29-1 and TRBJ1-2, with 7 nucleotides matching TRBD1. Trimming cost V 7 bases and J 3 bases; bases outside gene matches: 5. This CDR3 has 12 amino acids. Germline-derived CDR1 and CDR2 are SQVTM and ANQGSEA. The CDR3 DNA reads as TGCAGCGGTACAGGGGTGGACTATGGCTACACCTTC. Encoded protein: CSGTGVDYGYTF. Looking up the rest from reference TRBV29-1 and TRBJ1-2 gives the full variable domain: SAVISQKPSRDICQRGTSLTIQCQVDSQVTMMFWYRQQPGQSLTLIATANQGSEATYESGFVIDKFPISRPNLTFSTLTVSNMSPEDSSIYLCSGTGVDYGYTFGSGTRLTVV.

The chain couples TRBV5-1 to TRBJ2-3; 8 nucleotides align to TRBD2. Germline V gene data show CDR1 as SGHRS and CDR2 as YFSETQ. V trimming: 4 bases; J trimming: 5 bases; junction bases outside the gene matches: 6. The CDR3 has 14 amino acids. The CDR3 reads CASSQAGVVDTQYF. CDR3 sequence (DNA): TGCGCCAGCAGCCAAGCGGGAGTAGTAGATACGCAGTATTTT.

This clone was seen just once. The V call is TRBV18, the J call TRBJ2-7, with 10 positions matching TRBD1. J was trimmed by 5 bases and V by 2 bases; bases with no gene match: 15. CDR1 and CDR2 (germline): KGHSH, LQKENI. This CDR3 contains 18 residues. In nucleotides, the CDR3 is TGTGCCAGCTCACCAAGACCTTCCGGGACAGGGGTGGTCCACGAGCAGTACTTC. Its protein product is CASSPRPSGTGVVHEQYF. The whole variable domain, remainder taken from reference TRBV18 and TRBJ2-7, is NAGVMQNPRHLVRRRGQEARLRCSPMKGHSHVYWYRQLPEEGLKFMVYLQKENIIDESGMPKERFSAEFPKEGPSILRIQQVVRGDSAAYFCASSPRPSGTGVVHEQYFGPGTRLTVT.

This clone appeared a few times. The chain links TRBV7-9 to TRBJ1-3; D is unresolved. CDR3 length: 15 residues. V lost 2 bases and J lost 2, with 10 bases in between. In germline, CDR1 is SEHNR, CDR2 FQNEAQ (reference sequence). CDR3 nucleotide sequence: TGTGCCAGCAGCTTACTAGAGTTCCCTGGAAACACCATATATTTT. Protein: CASSLLEFPGNTIYF.